Below, one TCR beta chain is given with its context. The protocol was immunoSEQ multiplex PCR, while the TCRdb copy is restricted to in-frame clones and leaves out a portion. This sample carries 79,000 or so clones, about 89% of them seen once, and the ten largest clones take around 1.5%. This specimen belongs to a study of OX40 agonist ivuxolimab in advanced cancers. Sampling times: baseline, cycle 4 day 1, cycle 7 day 1. CDR3 length: 15 residues. Per germline, CDR1 LNHDA and CDR2 SQIVND (reference sequence). V was cut by 5 bases and J by 5 bases, with 16 bases left in between. The sample in question was CD4+ or CD8+ T cells sorted from blood, obtained in a trial of the OX40 agonist ivuxolimab. The sequence came from an adult with an advanced solid tumor such as melanoma, head and neck, liver or kidney cancer. The chain is built from TRBV19 and TRBJ2-1; D ambiguous. CDR3 coding DNA: TGTGCCAGTAGTCTCTCTAGTAGAAGCAACAATGAGCAGTTCTTC. Residues: CASSLSSRSNNEQFF.